These T cell receptor beta chains were read from a single sample in a study of blood T cell repertoires in COVID-19. The protocol was immunoSEQ multiplex PCR, while the TCRdb copy is restricted to in-frame clones and leaves out a portion. The table includes a few hundred thousand clones, roughly 87% detected once. Source material: peripheral blood. Receptor source: a man between 35 and 55 years old with active or convalescent COVID-19. CDR3s include the opening cysteine and the closing phenylalanine or tryptophan.

TRBV28	CASSLVTDEKLFF
TRBV19	CASSNRQGWSNEKLFF
TRBV2	CASRETRDRGWNTIYF
TRBV6-5	CASRPTANQPQHF
TRBV5-1	CASSIQGNEQFF
TRBV5-1	CASSPPQSGGPLETQYF
TRBV5-4	CASSQDRGREKLFF
TRBV19	CASSISRGGGGETQYF
TRBV12-3/TRBV12-4	CASSFSNYNGYTF
TRBV28	CASLRDRYNEQFF
TRBV2	CASSEQGSWGHNEQFF
TRBV5-6	CASSTGTGRLHF
TRBV19	CASSMGLELTQYF
TRBV29-1	CSVEARTGGHYNEQFF
TRBV11-2	CASSLEGGASGYTF
TRBV24-1	CATSEGGLGTQYF
TRBV27	CASSRTGGADTQYF
TRBV9	CASGLRAGNTEAFF
TRBV30	CAWSAMGNQPQHF
TRBV2	CASSGQGFGNQPQHF
TRBV27	CASSFVGLAGGNEQFF
TRBV19	CASSIPNMNTEAFF
TRBV21-1	CASRKTGGSYNEQFF
TRBV5-1	CASSSSGTGGRYEQFF
TRBV5-1	CASSLYAGPYEQYF
TRBV3-1/TRBV3-2	CASSLGRGYEQYF
TRBV19	CASRRKGGHPTDTQYF
TRBV4-1	CASSPESTNTEAFF
TRBV19	CASSIGTGLVNTEAFF
TRBV9	CASSVEGTGSSYEQYF
TRBV27	CASRLRGSYGYTF
TRBV4-1	CASSPWEGNEQFF
TRBV7-3	CASSPDRGGNSPLHF
TRBV11-2	CASSLGSGGRGRTDTQYF
TRBV29-1	CSSEEVTGELFF
TRBV4-1	CASSQPRPGTSGRGNEQFF
TRBV15	CATSPRGNYGYTF
TRBV5-8	CASSLVIQGINAEAFF
TRBV7-3	CASSLTPGGPGYF
TRBV12-3/TRBV12-4	CASSFLRITEAFF
TRBV3-1/TRBV3-2	CASSYGTDGYTEAFF
TRBV27	CASSFFGSNLYNEQFF
TRBV11-2	CASSLVGEGYTF
TRBV28	CASSPSGASNEQFF
TRBV28	CASTRLDGYTF
TRBV28	CASNWGGREQPQHF
TRBV12-3/TRBV12-4	CASRSRKNYGYTF